Described below is a single T cell receptor (beta chain) sequence and its context. Its antigen is not known. The sample originates from a study of shared clonotypes between healthy human individuals. The CDR3 spans 17 residues. Germline V gives CDR1 SGHNT, CDR2 YYREEE (reference sequence). The ends lost 2 bases at V and 1 base at J; junction bases unmatched: 6. Samples underwent the assay at deep level. The data were produced by immunoSEQ multiplex PCR, yet TCRdb's version contains in-frame clones alone and is incomplete. The data hold 740,000 or so clones, with roughly 73% observed a single time. Overall study results and limits: Clonotype sharing across donors was expected to vary with sequencing depth. Some naive CD4 clonotypes, 5% to 5.5%, turned up in common across a few donors. Among non-shared clonotypes, generation probabilities were lower than among those shared by all four donors.

The V and J genes are TRBV5-4 and TRBJ2-6; 7 positions agree with TRBD1. Sequences were obtained from memory CD4+ T cells sorted from blood. Subset reported: CD45RA-negative fraction. The clonotype comes from a woman aged 25-40 years in good health. CDR3 DNA sequence: TGTGCCAGCAGCTTCTGGACAGGTTTATCTGGGGCCAACGTCCTGACTTTC. This codes for CASSFWTGLSGANVLTF.